This is a list of T cell receptor beta chains from one sample in a study of cytomegalovirus exposure and HLA in healthy donors. This table comes from immunoSEQ multiplex PCR, and its TCRdb copy is limited to in-frame clones, with some not included. The sample lists some 190,000 clones; more than 75% were seen once. Sequencing was performed on PBMCs. The receptors were gathered from a woman aged 18-35 years in good health and CMV-seronegative. CDR3s include the opening cysteine and the closing phenylalanine or tryptophan. Fields, in order: V gene, D gene, clone size, J gene, CDR3 DNA, CDR3 protein. The D gene is left open where the match is weak. Size tells how often a clone was seen (once, few, many) or the class of an expanded clone, and some rows leave it out.

>TRBV30|-|-|TRBJ2-2
TGTGCCTGGAGTGTATTGCTTACGGCCGTTGGGCCCGGGGAGCTGTTTTTT
CAWSVLLTAVGPGELFF
>TRBV29-1|TRBD1|-|TRBJ2-7
TGCAGCGGCCCCCATAAAATCCCGGGACAGGGGACCTACGAGCAGTACTTC
CSGPHKIPGQGTYEQYF
>TRBV27|-|-|TRBJ1-5
TGTGCCAGCAGTACACAGGGACGTGAACAGCCCCAGCATTTT
CASSTQGREQPQHF
>TRBV11-2|-|-|TRBJ1-2
TGTGCCAGCAGCTTAGATGGCGGTCTTGGCTACACCTTC
CASSLDGGLGYTF
>TRBV19|TRBD2|-|TRBJ2-1
TGTGCCAGTAGTAAGGGACTAGCGGATTACAATGAGCAGTTCTTC
CASSKGLADYNEQFF
>TRBV6-5|TRBD1|-|TRBJ1-1
TGTGCCAGCAGACTTCGACAGGGGAAGAACACTGAAGCTTTCTTT
CASRLRQGKNTEAFF
>TRBV27|TRBD1|-|TRBJ1-1
TGTGCCAGCAGTTTAGGACAGGGAAGGACTGAAGCTTTCTTT
CASSLGQGRTEAFF
>TRBV5-6|TRBD2|-|TRBJ2-3
TGTGCCAGCAGCCGGACACTAGCGGTCTCAGATACGCAGTATTTT
CASSRTLAVSDTQYF
>TRBV18|-|-|TRBJ2-7
TGTGCCAGCTCACCACTGACAGGCCCTCCCTACGAGCAGTACTTC
CASSPLTGPPYEQYF
>TRBV25-1|-|-|TRBJ2-2
TGTGCCAGCAGTGGGTTTATAGTCAACGGGGAGCTGTTTTTT
CASSGFIVNGELFF
>TRBV5-1|-|once|TRBJ2-3
TGCGCCAGCAGCCAGACAAAAAGCACAGATACGCAGTATTTT
CASSQTKSTDTQYF
>TRBV5-1|TRBD1|-|TRBJ1-3
TGCGCCAGCAGCTTCTCAAGAGGGGGGACAGCCTCTGGAAACACCATATATTTT
CASSFSRGGTASGNTIYF
>TRBV7-9|-|once|TRBJ1-1
TGTGCCAGCAGCCAGGATGGGGGGGCGCCCACTGAAGCTTTCTTT
CASSQDGGAPTEAFF
>TRBV18|-|-|TRBJ1-1
TGTGCCAGCTTGTTTCAGGGGAGCGGGAACACTGAAGCTTTCTTT
CASLFQGSGNTEAFF
>TRBV2|TRBD2|-|TRBJ2-7
TGTGCCAGCAGTACGGGACTAGCGGATTACGAGCAGTACTTC
CASSTGLADYEQYF
>TRBV12-5|-|-|TRBJ1-5
TGTGCTAGTGGTTTGGTACGTCAGGGAAATCAGCCCCAGCATTTT
CASGLVRQGNQPQHF
>TRBV2|-|few|TRBJ2-5
TGTGCCACCCAGCGACTCCAAGAGACCCAGTACTTC
CATQRLQETQYF
>TRBV19|-|-|TRBJ2-1
TGTGCCAGTATGCGGGGAAACAATGAGCAGTTCTTC
CASMRGNNEQFF
>TRBV9|-|-|TRBJ2-1
TGTGCCAGCACCCCCGGAGGTCACTCCTACAATGAGCAGTTCTTC
CASTPGGHSYNEQFF
>TRBV30|-|-|TRBJ2-5
TGTGCCTGGAGTCAGGGGCCCCGGGAGACCCAGTACTTC
CAWSQGPRETQYF
>TRBV29-1|-|few|TRBJ2-7
TGCAGCGGTGGCCAGGGGCGGAACTACGAGCAGTACTTC
CSGGQGRNYEQYF
>TRBV11-2|-|-|TRBJ2-2
TGTGCCAGCAGCTCGGACACGAACACCGGGGAGCTGTTTTTT
CASSSDTNTGELFF
>TRBV19|-|-|TRBJ2-2
TGTGCCAGTAGTATTAGCCTAGGGAGCACCGGGGAGCTGTTTTTT
CASSISLGSTGELFF
>TRBV10-3|TRBD2|-|TRBJ2-5
TGTGCCATCAGTGCGGTCTTAGCGGGGGGTTCCCAAGAGACCCAGTACTTC
CAISAVLAGGSQETQYF
>TRBV5-4|TRBD1|-|TRBJ2-7
TGTGCCAGCAGCCCAGGACAGGGTGGAATCTACGAGCAGTACTTC
CASSPGQGGIYEQYF
>TRBV27|TRBD1|-|TRBJ2-2
TGTGCCAGCAGCTTCCGGACAGGGCCCGGGGAGCTGTTTTTT
CASSFRTGPGELFF
>TRBV6-7|-|-|TRBJ1-2
TGTGCCAGCAGTTACTGTGGCGCAGGGGCTGTCATCCATAACTATGGCTACACCTTC
CASSYCGAGAVIHNYGYTF
>TRBV9|TRBD1|-|TRBJ1-2
TGTGCCAGCAGCGTAGAGGTGGACAGGGCTAACTATGGCTACACCTTC
CASSVEVDRANYGYTF
>TRBV18|TRBD1|-|TRBJ2-2
TGTGCCAGCTCACCAAGAGACCGGGACAGGGACACCGGGGAGCTGTTTTTT
CASSPRDRDRDTGELFF
>TRBV6-5|-|few|TRBJ1-1
TGTGCCAGCAGTTACTCGCGCAGGCCGAACACTGAAGCTTTCTTT
CASSYSRRPNTEAFF
>TRBV19|-|-|TRBJ1-6
TGTGCCAGTAGTATTGGGAGCACCTATAATTCACCCCTCCACTTT
CASSIGSTYNSPLHF
>TRBV27|-|-|TRBJ2-5
TGTGCCAGCAGTCTAGGAGGGTACCAAGAGACCCAGTACTTC
CASSLGGYQETQYF
>TRBV2|TRBD1|-|TRBJ2-7
TGTGCCAGCAGTGCCAGGGGGCGGCACGAGCAGTACTTC
CASSARGRHEQYF
>TRBV21-1|-|-|TRBJ2-1
TGTGCCAGCAGCAACTACGGGAACGAGCAGTTCTTC
CASSNYGNEQFF
>TRBV5-4|-|-|TRBJ2-3
TGTGCCAGCAGCTTGGAATCTAGTGTCTTCACAGATACGCAGTATTTT
CASSLESSVFTDTQYF
>TRBV9|TRBD2|-|TRBJ2-1
TGTGCCAGCAGCGTATCGGCGTGGCGGGGGGATGGGAATGAGCAGTTCTTC
CASSVSAWRGDGNEQFF
>TRBV5-1|-|-|TRBJ2-3
TGCGCCAGCAGCTCCGGGACTAGCACAGATACGCAGTATTTT
CASSSGTSTDTQYF
>TRBV27|TRBD1|-|TRBJ1-5
TGTGCCAGCAGTTTATTCCTACGACAGGGCGTGAATCAGCCCCAGCATTTT
CASSLFLRQGVNQPQHF
>TRBV2|TRBD2|-|TRBJ2-1
TGTGCCAGCAGAGTACTGGGGGGGGGATACAATGAGCAGTTCTTC
CASRVLGGGYNEQFF
>TRBV27|TRBD1|-|TRBJ2-7
TGTGCCAGCAGTCCGGGACAGGCGAACTACGAGCAGTACTTC
CASSPGQANYEQYF
>TRBV7-9|TRBD1|-|TRBJ1-5
TGTGCCAGCACCAAAAACCAGGGGGACAATCAGCCCCAGCATTTT
CASTKNQGDNQPQHF
>TRBV2|TRBD1|few|TRBJ1-3
TGTGCCAGCAGCAGGGGGTGGTCGGGAAACACCATATATTTT
CASSRGWSGNTIYF
>TRBV6-1|-|-|TRBJ1-5
TGTGCCAGCGAGGAGACCATAGGTCAGCCCCAGCATTTT
CASEETIGQPQHF
>TRBV29-1|-|-|TRBJ2-3
TGCAGCTCCTCTAATAGGTTACTTAGCGACACAGATACGCAGTATTTT
CSSSNRLLSDTDTQYF
>TRBV6-5|TRBD2|-|TRBJ2-5
TGTGCCAGCAGTGCCGTAGCGGGAGGGGGGGAGACCCAGTACTTC
CASSAVAGGGETQYF
>TRBV7-6|-|once|TRBJ1-2
TGTGCCAGCAGCTTAGTCGTTTTTAGGGGGGGGACTTATGGCTACACCTTC
CASSLVVFRGGTYGYTF
>TRBV5-4|TRBD2|-|TRBJ2-1
TGTGCCAGCAGCATGGGCGGGAGATTGGATGAGCAGTTCTTC
CASSMGGRLDEQFF
>TRBV6-6|-|-|TRBJ1-2
TGTGCCAGCAGTTCCCCAGACATGCCTAACTATGGCTACACCTTC
CASSSPDMPNYGYTF
>TRBV11-2|-|-|TRBJ2-3
TGTGCCAGCAGCAGCGTTCGGTTCTCCACAGATACGCAGTATTTT
CASSSVRFSTDTQYF
>TRBV7-9|-|-|TRBJ2-7
TGTGCCAGCAGCTTAAGCGCGGTGGCCTACGAGCAGTACTTC
CASSLSAVAYEQYF
>TRBV6-4|TRBD2|-|TRBJ2-1
TGTGCCAGCAGTCGAAGCCTAGCGGTTGCCTACAATGAGCAGTTCTTC
CASSRSLAVAYNEQFF
>TRBV7-3|-|-|TRBJ1-3
TGTGCCAGCAGCCCTCCCTTTGGAAACACCATATATTTT
CASSPPFGNTIYF
>TRBV11-1|TRBD2|-|TRBJ2-5
TGTGCCAGCAGCTTAGTCACTAGCGGGGGGGCCGCTCAAGAGACCCAGTACTTC
CASSLVTSGGAAQETQYF
>TRBV6-1|-|-|TRBJ1-5
TGTGCCAGCAGTGTGCAGGGAAATCAGCCCCAGCATTTT
CASSVQGNQPQHF